The 8 T cell receptor beta chains in this list originate from one sample, sequenced in a study of CD8+CD57+ T cells in acquired aplastic anemia. According to the study, genomic DNA was the template for TCR beta VDJ and CDR3 profiling. In TCRdb, the reads were re-called with MiXCR into one record per CDR3 protein. Of around 430,000 distinct CDR3 sequences detected, less than 35% appear once; the ten largest clones hold nearly 0.85%. An expansion of CD8+CD57+ cells by flow cytometry had been shown in patients chosen for sequencing. Input material: sorted CD4+, CD8+, or CD8+CD57+ T cells (not recorded which) from PBMCs. These receptors came from a human donor with aplastic anemia.

This clonotype was counted many times. This chain uses TRBV7-6 with TRBJ2-7; TRBD1 agrees at 8 bases. The length of the CDR3 is 14 residues. The junction had 6 bases not matched to a gene; V was cut back by 5 bases and J by 3 bases. The V gene's germline CDR1 is SGHVS and CDR2 FNYEAQ. The CDR3 nucleotides read TGTGCCAGCAGCGTCGGGACAGGACACTACGAGCAGTACTTC. Protein product: CASSVGTGHYEQYF.

This clonotype was recorded a few times. The chain joins TRBV12-3 or TRBV12-4 to TRBJ1-5, with 8 bases matching TRBD1. The CDR3 sequence is 16 residues long. Trimming removed 8 bases from V and 1 base from J; junction bases left unmatched: 10. The CDR3 spells CASAAGGLGSNQPQHF. CDR3 bases: TGTGCCAGCGCGGCAGGGGGCTTGGGAAGCAATCAGCCCCAGCATTTT.

This clonotype was observed once. This chain joins TRBV10-3 and TRBJ1-4; D possibly corresponds to TRBD1 (6 bases). The CDR3 length is 15 residues. Deletions cut 11 bases from V and 5 bases from J, with 21 bases between. CDR1 and CDR2 (germline): ENHRY, SYGVKD. CDR3 coding DNA: TGTGCCGTCCTCCGACCGGGACAATCCAATGAAAAACTGTTTTTT. This codes for CAVLRPGQSNEKLFF.

This clonotype has only a few counts. This chain joins TRBV25-1 and TRBJ1-2; D is unclear. V lost 6 bases and J 8 bases, leaving 16 bases between the germline ends. Germline CDR1 MGHDK, CDR2 SYGVNS. The CDR3 totals 13 residues. The CDR3: CASRDVREGGYTF. The CDR3 DNA reads as TGTGCCAGCAGAGATGTGAGGGAGGGAGGCTACACCTTC.

This clonotype was observed a few times. A read error may explain this, as a much larger clone is one base away. The chain recombines TRBV24-1 with TRBJ2-7; 8 bases agree with TRBD2. Germline V gives CDR1 KGHDR, CDR2 SFDVKD. With 6 bases clipped from V and 5 bases from J, the junction kept 8 bases outside the gene matches. The CDR3 spans 14 residues. The CDR3: CATSLSGSSDEQYF. The CDR3 bases are TGTGCCACCAGTTTAAGCGGGAGTTCTGACGAGCAGTACTTC.

This sequence joins TRBV13 and TRBJ2-3; possibly TRBD1 or TRBD2 for D (7 bases each). V was shortened by 1 base and J by 5 bases, with 16 bases between the two germline ends. The CDR3 loop spans 16 amino acids. The germline gives CDR1 PRHDT, CDR2 FYEKMQ (reference sequence). CDR3 in amino acids: CASSLARQGGEDTQYF. The CDR3 coding sequence is TGTGCCAGCAGCTTAGCACGACAGGGAGGGGAAGATACGCAGTATTTT.

With respect to this clonotype: Its ends do not fully match the called genes, so a read error is possible. The rearrangement links TRBV15 to TRBJ1-6; D ambiguous. CDR1 LNHNV and CDR2 YYDKDF come from the germline V gene (reference sequence). This CDR3 is 14 amino acids long. DNA of the CDR3: TGTGTCACCAGCAGAGATGACCACGGGCCACCCCTCCGCTTT. Protein sequence: CVTSRDDHGPPLRF.

This clonotype occurred a few times. The rearrangement links TRBV20-1 to TRBJ1-5; tentative D call: TRBD1 (6 bases). CDR3 length: 16 amino acids. The V end was cut by 4 bases, the J end by 0 bases, with 16 bases between. Per the germline V gene, CDR1 is DFQATT and CDR2 is SNEGSKA (reference sequence). CDR3 protein: CSAIRGAGDSNQPQHF. The CDR3 nucleotides are TGCAGTGCTATCCGGGGGGCGGGGGATAGCAATCAGCCCCAGCATTTT.